A selection of T cell receptor beta chains follows, all from one sample in a study of blood T cell repertoires in COVID-19. Libraries were prepared by immunoSEQ multiplex PCR; TCRdb keeps only in-frame clonotypes and omits some of them. The table lists over 50,000 clones, roughly 85% of them singletons. The material sequenced was peripheral blood. All receptors derive from a human donor in a cohort sampled during active COVID-19. Each CDR3 is given with its conserved first and last residue. Fields, in order: V gene, J gene, clone size, D gene, CDR3 DNA, CDR3 protein. The D gene is left open where the match is weak. Where a row states a size, it is once, few, many or the class of an expanded clone; other rows omit it.

>TRBV4-1|TRBJ2-7|.|.
TGCGCCAGCAGCCACACGACTAACGGGGGGCATCCCTACGAGCAGTACTTC
CASSHTTNGGHPYEQYF
>TRBV23-1|TRBJ1-2|.|TRBD1
TGCGCCAGCAGCCCGGGACAGAATACTCACTATGGCTACACCTTC
CASSPGQNTHYGYTF
>TRBV7-2|TRBJ2-7|.|TRBD2
TGTGCCAGCAGCTTAGGACTAGCTGAGGTCTACGAGCAGTACTTC
CASSLGLAEVYEQYF
>TRBV7-2|TRBJ2-7|few|TRBD2
TGTGCCAGCAGTCGGACTAGCGGACCCTACGAGCAGTACTTC
CASSRTSGPYEQYF
>TRBV7-6|TRBJ2-5|.|TRBD2
TGTGCCAGCAGCTTACTAGCGGGAGAGGAGACCCAGTACTTC
CASSLLAGEETQYF
>TRBV3-1/TRBV3-2|TRBJ2-2|.|TRBD2
TGTGCCAGCAGCCGGACTAGTCGTACCGGGGAGCTGTTTTTT
CASSRTSRTGELFF
>TRBV12-3/TRBV12-4|TRBJ1-2|.|.
TGTGCCAGCAGCCTGACAGTCTATGGCTACACCTTC
CASSLTVYGYTF
>TRBV7-2|TRBJ1-6|.|.
TGTGCCAGCAGCTTACATCAGGATTCACCCCTCCACTTT
CASSLHQDSPLHF
>TRBV7-9|TRBJ2-2|.|.
TGTGCCAGCAGACGGGGACAGAACACCGGGGAGCTGTTTTTT
CASRRGQNTGELFF
>TRBV5-4|TRBJ1-2|.|.
TGTGCCAGCAGACCGTCAGGGTTGTCTAACTATGGCTACACCTTC
CASRPSGLSNYGYTF
>TRBV7-9|TRBJ2-4|.|.
TGTGCCAGCAGCTTAGCGGGACTGAGGAACATTCAGTACTTC
CASSLAGLRNIQYF
>TRBV19|TRBJ1-6|.|TRBD1
TGTGCCAGTAGTGAAGGGACAGCAAATTCACCCCTCCACTTT
CASSEGTANSPLHF
>TRBV10-3|TRBJ1-6|few|TRBD1
TGTGCCATCAGTGAGCTGGGACAGGGAGGATCACCCCTCCACTTT
CAISELGQGGSPLHF
>TRBV19|TRBJ1-1|.|TRBD1
TGTGCCAGTAGTATGTGGGACAGCAACGCTGAAGCTTTCTTT
CASSMWDSNAEAFF
>TRBV5-1|TRBJ2-3|once|.
TGCGCCAGCAGCGGGAGAGGGTCCGATACGCAGTATTTT
CASSGRGSDTQYF
>TRBV7-9|TRBJ1-2|few|.
TGTGCCAGCACCGCTTGGGGAGGTGGCTACACCTTC
CASTAWGGGYTF
>TRBV29-1|TRBJ1-2|.|.
TGCAGCGTAAGAACCCCAGGGGATTTTCCTAACTATGGCTACACCTTC
CSVRTPGDFPNYGYTF
>TRBV6-6|TRBJ2-5|.|.
TGTGCCAGCAGTTACTCGGCCAGAAAAGAGACCCAGTACTTC
CASSYSARKETQYF
>TRBV28|TRBJ2-1|.|TRBD2
TGTGCCAGCAGTGCCCCGACTAGCGGTTCCTACAATGAGCAGTTCTTC
CASSAPTSGSYNEQFF
>TRBV7-6|TRBJ2-7|.|.
TGTGCCAGCAGCTTCTCAGGGAACGAGCAGTACTTC
CASSFSGNEQYF
>TRBV27|TRBJ2-1|.|TRBD2
TGTGCCAGCAGGTTGGCGGGAGGGCAGAGCTCCTACAATGAGCAGTTCTTC
CASRLAGGQSSYNEQFF
>TRBV5-1|TRBJ2-7|few|TRBD2
TGCGCCAGCAGCTTAAGACTAGCGGGTAATTACGAGCAGTACTTC
CASSLRLAGNYEQYF
>TRBV6-5|TRBJ1-2|.|TRBD1
TGTGCCAGCAGTTCCCGGACAGGGGGCAGCTATGGCTACACCTTC
CASSSRTGGSYGYTF
>TRBV10-2|TRBJ2-1|.|TRBD2
TGCGCCAGCAGTAGGACTAGCGGGAGTCTAAATGAGCAGTTCTTC
CASSRTSGSLNEQFF
>TRBV6-2/TRBV6-3|TRBJ1-2|once|.
TGTGCCGGCAGTCCCCCACGGGACACCCCTGTCCTCACCTTC
CAGSPPRDTPVLTF
>TRBV19|TRBJ2-7|.|.
TGTGCCAGTAGCCAAAGACAGACCTACGAGCAGTACTTC
CASSQRQTYEQYF
>TRBV5-1|TRBJ1-1|.|.
TGCGCCAGCAGCTTGCTAATGAACACTGAAGCTTTCTTT
CASSLLMNTEAFF
>TRBV5-1|TRBJ2-1|.|TRBD2
TGCGCCAGCGATTTTGCCCCTAGCGGGACGGGTAGGAATGAGCAGTTCTTC
CASDFAPSGTGRNEQFF
>TRBV7-9|TRBJ2-7|.|TRBD2
TGTGCCAGCAGCCCCCAGGCGGGGGGCGACGAGCAGTACTTC
CASSPQAGGDEQYF
>TRBV6-5|TRBJ1-2|once|TRBD1
TGTGCCAGCAGATCAACAGGGGGCGCGGGCTACACCTTC
CASRSTGGAGYTF
>TRBV5-4|TRBJ2-6|once|.
TGTGCCAGCACAAGACAGGCGATCTCTGGGGCCAACGTCCTGACTTTC
CASTRQAISGANVLTF
>TRBV2|TRBJ2-2|.|TRBD2
TGTGCCAGCAGACTTAGCGGGAGATGGACCGGGGAGCTGTTTTTT
CASRLSGRWTGELFF
>TRBV7-2|TRBJ2-2|once|.
TGTGCCAGCAGCGGGCGGACGGGTCCGGGAAACGGGGAGCTGTTTTTT
CASSGRTGPGNGELFF
>TRBV5-1|TRBJ1-1|.|TRBD1
TGCGCCAGCCGCGTAACCTCGACAGGGCCTGAAGCTTTCTTT
CASRVTSTGPEAFF
>TRBV21-1|TRBJ2-7|.|.
TGTGCCAGCAGCAACCCCGGGGAGCAGGGGTACGAGCAGTACTTC
CASSNPGEQGYEQYF
>TRBV7-9|TRBJ2-1|.|TRBD2
TGTGCCAGCAGCTTCAGCGGGAGAAACACCAATGAGCAGTTCTTC
CASSFSGRNTNEQFF
>TRBV2|TRBJ2-2|.|.
TGTGCCAGCAGTGAAAGCAGGGCCGGCGGGGAGCTGTTTTTT
CASSESRAGGELFF